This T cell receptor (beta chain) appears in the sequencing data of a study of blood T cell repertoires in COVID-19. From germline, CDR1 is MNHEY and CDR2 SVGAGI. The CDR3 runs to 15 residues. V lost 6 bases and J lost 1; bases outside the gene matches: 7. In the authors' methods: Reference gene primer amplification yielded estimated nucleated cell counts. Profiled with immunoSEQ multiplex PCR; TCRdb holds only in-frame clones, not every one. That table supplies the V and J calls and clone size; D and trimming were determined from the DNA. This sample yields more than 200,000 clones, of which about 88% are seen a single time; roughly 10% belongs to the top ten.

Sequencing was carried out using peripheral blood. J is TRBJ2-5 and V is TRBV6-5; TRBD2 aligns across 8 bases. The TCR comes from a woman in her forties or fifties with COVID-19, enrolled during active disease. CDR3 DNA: TGTGCCAGCAGGCGCACTAGCGGCCTCCAAGAGACCCAGTACTTC. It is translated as CASRRTSGLQETQYF.